The 18 T cell receptor beta chains in this list originate from one sample, sequenced in a study of blood T cell repertoires in COVID-19. The data were produced by immunoSEQ multiplex PCR, yet TCRdb's version contains in-frame clones alone and is incomplete. This table holds 200,000 to 300,000 clones, approximately 86% found once. Material: PBMCs or T cells enriched from blood (not recorded which). The receptors here all came from a woman aged 18-29 years who had recovered from COVID-19.

In this sample, this clone turned up once. The chain recombines TRBV28 with TRBJ1-2; 7 bases map to TRBD1. Germline V gene data show CDR1 as MDHEN and CDR2 as SYDVKM. V shed 5 bases, J shed 1 base, and the junction held 10 bases outside the gene matches. The CDR3 is made up of 16 amino acids. DNA for the CDR3: TGTGCCAGCAGTCCTGTGAGGGACAGAAGTAACTATGGCTACACCTTC. Translation gives CASSPVRDRSNYGYTF.

The V gene is TRBV28, the J gene TRBJ1-1; TRBD1 agrees at 12 bases. The germline V gene encodes CDR1 MDHEN and CDR2 SYDVKM. V shed 6 bases, J shed 4 bases, and the junction held 27 bases outside the gene matches. This CDR3 has 22 residues. CDR3 coding DNA: TGTGCCAGCAGCCTTCTGTCCGCTATACTCCGGGACAGGGGGCGATCACGCACTGAAGCTTTCTTT. Its translation: CASSLLSAILRDRGRSRTEAFF.

The rearrangement links TRBV19 to TRBJ1-5; tentative D call: TRBD1 (5 bases). The germline V gene encodes CDR1 LNHDA and CDR2 SQIVND (reference sequence). The CDR3 totals 15 residues. Trimming pared 3 bases from V and 4 bases from J, leaving 13 bases between. Here the CDR3 reads CASSIPGVRNQPQHF. CDR3 coding DNA: TGTGCCAGTAGTATTCCGGGGGTCCGGAATCAGCCCCAGCATTTT.

V and J are TRBV28 and TRBJ1-2; TRBD1 aligns across 9 bases. Germline V gene lookup returns CDR1 MDHEN and CDR2 SYDVKM. J lost 6 bases, V lost 7 bases, and 9 bases had no gene match. The CDR3 extends over 14 amino acids. CDR3 coding DNA: TGTGCCAGCATTCTTGGGGACAGGGACCATGGCTACACCTTC. Amino acid sequence: CASILGDRDHGYTF.

This rearrangement joins TRBV7-2 to TRBJ1-2; D gene ambiguous. The CDR3 has 13 residues. The ends were cut back, 3 bases at V and 9 bases at J, with 14 bases in the middle. The V gene's germline CDR1 is SGHTA and CDR2 FQGNSA. CDR3 in DNA: TGTGCCAGCAGCTTGGTAAACAGCGGCAGCTACACCTTC. Translation gives CASSLVNSGSYTF.

This chain links TRBV25-1 with TRBJ2-7, with D possibly TRBD1 on 6 matching bases. This CDR3 has 12 amino acids. Trimming cost V 4 bases and J 6 bases, with 10 bases left between them. CDR1 and CDR2 from the germline V gene are MGHDK and SYGVNS. The CDR3 reads CASSATGTEQYF. The CDR3 coding sequence is TGTGCCAGCAGTGCCACAGGGACCGAGCAGTACTTC.

The rearrangement joins TRBV4-3 to TRBJ2-7; possible D gene TRBD2, 6 bases. V lost 1 base and J lost 0, with 13 bases in between. CDR3 length: 16 amino acids. Germline V gives CDR1 LGHNA, CDR2 YSLEER. The CDR3 here is CASSQVGGANSYEQYF. In DNA, the CDR3 is TGCGCCAGCAGCCAAGTCGGCGGGGCGAACTCCTACGAGCAGTACTTC.

This chain joins TRBV9 and TRBJ2-1; 11 bases align to TRBD2. The ends lost 4 bases at V and 2 bases at J; junction bases unmatched: 2. Germline V gene lookup returns CDR1 SGDLS and CDR2 YYNGEE. The CDR3 runs 15 residues. CDR3 nucleotides: TGTGCCAGCAGCCCTAGCGGGAGGACCTACAATGAGCAGTTCTTC. It yields the protein CASSPSGRTYNEQFF.

The chain carries TRBV11-3 and TRBJ1-1; 8 bases agree with TRBD1. Trimming at V came to 4 bases and at J to 0 bases, leaving 4 bases not matched to a gene. This CDR3 has 15 residues. Germline assignment: CDR1 SGHNT and CDR2 YENEEA. CDR3 sequence: CASSSSGQVNTEAFF. DNA of the CDR3: TGTGCCAGCAGCTCCTCGGGACAGGTGAACACTGAAGCTTTCTTT.

V usage is TRBV21-1 and J usage is TRBJ1-1. TRBV21-1 is marked as a pseudogene. This CDR3 has 14 residues. The chain's CDR3 is CASISFRVSGEAFF. DNA of the CDR3: TGTGCCAGCATCTCATTCAGGGTTAGCGGTGAAGCTTTCTTT.

This sequence joins TRBV19 and TRBJ1-1; D is ambiguous. CDR1 and CDR2 from the germline V gene are LNHDA and SQIVND (reference sequence). Between the trimmed V and J ends, which lost 1 base and 5 bases, there was a span of 8 bases. The CDR3 has 13 amino acids. The CDR3 sequence: CASSIVQRTEAFF. The DNA of the CDR3 is TGTGCCAGTAGTATAGTTCAGAGGACTGAAGCTTTCTTT.

V gene TRBV30 combines with J gene TRBJ2-7; 10 nucleotides match TRBD2. The CDR3 has 12 residues. Unmatched junction bases numbered 0, after V lost 4 bases and J lost 3 bases. Germline V gene sequence: CDR1 GTSNPN, CDR2 SVGIG (reference sequence). CDR3 sequence reads: CAWTSGSYEQYF. The CDR3 nucleotides are TGTGCCTGGACTAGCGGGAGCTACGAGCAGTACTTC.

The chain recombines TRBV29-1 with TRBJ1-1; tentatively, D is TRBD1 (5 bases). This CDR3 contains 12 residues. V lost 7 bases, J lost 1 base, and 10 bases lay in between. Germline V CDR1 and CDR2: SQVTM, ANQGSEA. The CDR3 loop reads CSALGENTEAFF. In nucleotides, the CDR3 is TGCAGCGCTTTAGGGGAGAACACTGAAGCTTTCTTT.

The V call is TRBV7-9, the J call TRBJ2-3; TRBD1 agrees at 10 bases. Per the germline V gene, CDR1 is SEHNR and CDR2 is FQNEAQ (reference sequence). CDR3 length: 15 residues. V was pared by 5 bases and J by 1 base, with 3 bases of the junction left unmatched. The CDR3 spells CASSPGTGGTDTQYF. The CDR3 region has the DNA TGTGCCAGCAGCCCCGGGACAGGGGGCACAGATACGCAGTATTTT.

CDR3 nucleotide sequence: TGTGCCAGCAGCTTAGGCTGGGGGGGGTCCGATACGCAGTATTTT. Protein: CASSLGWGGSDTQYF. The chain links TRBV7-6 to TRBJ2-3; 7 nucleotides line up with TRBD2. The V segment lost 1 base and the J segment 6 bases; nucleotides outside the gene matches: 7. Germline lookup yields CDR1 SGHVS and CDR2 FNYEAQ. This CDR3 comprises 15 residues.

The rearrangement uses TRBV28 and TRBJ1-3; D perhaps matches TRBD1 (6 bases). The length of the CDR3 is 13 residues. Germline V CDR1 and CDR2: MDHEN, SYDVKM. Trimming removed 8 bases at V and 4 bases at J, with 12 bases between. CDR3 nucleotides: TGTGCCAGCCTTGTGGGGGCCGGAAACACCATATATTTT. This translates into CASLVGAGNTIYF.

This sequence joins TRBV6-5 and TRBJ1-1, with D hard to call. Trimming pared 6 bases from V and 4 bases from J, leaving 9 bases between. Germline lookup yields CDR1 MNHEY and CDR2 SVGAGI. The CDR3 extends over 12 amino acids. The CDR3 bases are TGTGCCAGCAGACAGTCTGGCACTGAAGCTTTCTTT. Translated, it gives CASRQSGTEAFF.

This chain connects TRBV12-5 to TRBJ2-5; TRBD1 is a possible D gene (5 bases). The CDR3 consists of 17 residues. Trimming removed 0 bases from V and 1 base from J, with 15 bases in between. Germline V gene lookup returns CDR1 LGHNT and CDR2 FRNRAP. CDR3 in DNA: TGTGCTAGTGGTTTGGTGTGGGGCCCTCAATCCCAAGAGACCCAGTACTTC. It specifies CASGLVWGPQSQETQYF.